This TCR beta chain was documented in a study of blood T cell repertoires in COVID-19. Overall study: Acute-phase and convalescent COVID-19 samples originated in the United States, Italy and Spain.

V lost 4 bases, J lost 8 bases, and 6 bases stayed unmatched. CDR1 is WSHSY, CDR2 SAAADI, per germline. There are 14 residues in the CDR3. Profiling relied on immunoSEQ multiplex PCR, and the TCRdb table lists in-frame clones only, not all of them. The sample has around 150,000 clones; 84% are singletons. Sequenced material: peripheral blood. The rearrangement links TRBV10-2 to TRBJ1-4; 8 bases align to TRBD1. This sequence was found in a woman aged 55-75 years with acute or convalescent COVID-19. The CDR3 loop reads CASSADRGREKLFF. The CDR3 DNA follows: TGCGCCAGCAGTGCCGACAGGGGACGCGAAAAACTGTTTTTT.